This T cell receptor beta chain stems from a study of T-cell reconstitution after alpha-beta-depleted transplantation in children. Preparing the TCRbeta library involved the use of unique molecular identifiers. Each CDR3 protein gets one entry after TCRdb re-called the PCR reads with MiXCR. Of about 270,000 distinct CDR3 sequences in the sample, over 8% are singletons; the top ten hold roughly a tenth. Only a few counts were recorded for this clonotype. The CDR3 runs 15 residues. V was clipped by 3 bases and J by 5 bases, with 15 bases between them. The sequenced sample was PBMCs from the stem cell graft donor, obtained from the stem cell graft. The TCR sequence derives from a human donor who donated a stem cell graft to a child with SCID. V usage is TRBV12-3 or TRBV12-4 and J usage is TRBJ2-3; TRBD1 is a possible D gene (5 bases). Here the CDR3 DNA reads TGTGCCAGCAGTTTTAATCGCAGGGCCGAAGATACGCAGTATTTT. The encoded protein is CASSFNRRAEDTQYF.